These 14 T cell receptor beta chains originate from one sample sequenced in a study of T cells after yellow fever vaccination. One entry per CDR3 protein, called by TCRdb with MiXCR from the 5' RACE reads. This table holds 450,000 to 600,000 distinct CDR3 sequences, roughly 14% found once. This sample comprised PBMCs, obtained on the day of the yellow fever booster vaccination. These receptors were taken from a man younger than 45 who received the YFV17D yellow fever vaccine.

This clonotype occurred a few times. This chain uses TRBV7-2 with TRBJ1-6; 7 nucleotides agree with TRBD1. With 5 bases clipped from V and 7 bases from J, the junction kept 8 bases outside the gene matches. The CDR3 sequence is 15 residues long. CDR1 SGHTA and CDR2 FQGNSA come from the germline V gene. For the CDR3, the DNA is TGTGCCAGCAGCCTGCTGGACAGGACAAATTCACCCCTCCACTTT. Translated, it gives CASSLLDRTNSPLHF.

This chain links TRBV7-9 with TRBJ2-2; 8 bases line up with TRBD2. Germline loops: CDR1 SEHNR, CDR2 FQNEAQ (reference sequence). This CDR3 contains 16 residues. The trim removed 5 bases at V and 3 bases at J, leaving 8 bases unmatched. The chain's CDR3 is CASSPLTGGYTGELFF. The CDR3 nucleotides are TGTGCCAGCAGCCCGTTGACGGGAGGGTACACCGGGGAGCTGTTTTTT.

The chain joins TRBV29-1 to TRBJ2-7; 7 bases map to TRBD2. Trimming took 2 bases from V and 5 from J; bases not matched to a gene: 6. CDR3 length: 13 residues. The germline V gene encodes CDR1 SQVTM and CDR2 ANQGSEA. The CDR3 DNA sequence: TGCAGCGTTGAAATTCCTAGCGGCGACGAGCAGTACTTC. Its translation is CSVEIPSGDEQYF.

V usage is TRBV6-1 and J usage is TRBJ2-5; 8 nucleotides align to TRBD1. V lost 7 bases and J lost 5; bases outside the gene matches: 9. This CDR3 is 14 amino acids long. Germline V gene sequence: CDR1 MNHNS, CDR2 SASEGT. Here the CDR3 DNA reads TGTGCCAGCATTCAGGGGGCTGTAAGGGAGACCCAGTACTTC. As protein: CASIQGAVRETQYF.

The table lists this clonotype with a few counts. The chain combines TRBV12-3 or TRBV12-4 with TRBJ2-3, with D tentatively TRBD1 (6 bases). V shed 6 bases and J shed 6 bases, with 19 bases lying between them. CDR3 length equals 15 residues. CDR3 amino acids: CASSPGTRFLDTQYF. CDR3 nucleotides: TGTGCCAGCAGCCCTGGGACACGATTCCTCGATACGCAGTATTTT.

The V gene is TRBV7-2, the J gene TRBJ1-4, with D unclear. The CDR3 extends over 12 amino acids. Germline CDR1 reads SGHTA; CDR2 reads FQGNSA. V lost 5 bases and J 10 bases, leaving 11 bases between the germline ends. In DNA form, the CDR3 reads TGTGCCAGCAGCGCCACGAGGGCAAAACTGTTTTTT. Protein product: CASSATRAKLFF.

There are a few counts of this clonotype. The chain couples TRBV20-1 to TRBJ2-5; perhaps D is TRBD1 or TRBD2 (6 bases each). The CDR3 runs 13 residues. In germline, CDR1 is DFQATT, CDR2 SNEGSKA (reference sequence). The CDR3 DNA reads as TGCAGAGCGCAGGGGAGGACTTTGGTAACCCAGTACTTC. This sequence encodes CRAQGRTLVTQYF.

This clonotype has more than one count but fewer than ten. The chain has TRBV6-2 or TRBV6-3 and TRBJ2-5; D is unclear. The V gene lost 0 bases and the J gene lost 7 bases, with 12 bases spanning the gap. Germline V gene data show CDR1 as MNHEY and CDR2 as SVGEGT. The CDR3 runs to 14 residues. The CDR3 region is CASSYSRPPPTQYF. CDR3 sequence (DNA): TGTGCCAGCAGTTACTCGCGGCCGCCACCGACCCAGTACTTC.

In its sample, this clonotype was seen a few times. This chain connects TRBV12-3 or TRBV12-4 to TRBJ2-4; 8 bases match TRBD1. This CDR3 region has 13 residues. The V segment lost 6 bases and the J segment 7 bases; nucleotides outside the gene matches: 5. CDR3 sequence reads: CASRNTGGNIQYF. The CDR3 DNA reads TGTGCCAGCAGAAACACAGGGGGGAACATTCAGTACTTC.

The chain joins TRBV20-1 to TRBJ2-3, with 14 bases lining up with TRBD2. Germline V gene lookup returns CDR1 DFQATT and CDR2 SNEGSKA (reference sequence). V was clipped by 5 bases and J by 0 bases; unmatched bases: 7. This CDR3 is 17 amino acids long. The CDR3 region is CSAPWTSGRLSTDTQYF. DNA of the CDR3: TGCAGTGCTCCTTGGACTAGCGGGAGGCTTAGCACAGATACGCAGTATTTT.

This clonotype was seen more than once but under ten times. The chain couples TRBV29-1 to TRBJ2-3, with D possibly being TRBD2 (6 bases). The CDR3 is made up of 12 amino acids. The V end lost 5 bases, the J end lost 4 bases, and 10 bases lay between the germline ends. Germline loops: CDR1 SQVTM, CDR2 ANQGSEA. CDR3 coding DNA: TGCAGCGTTATGGCGGGGTCAGATACGCAGTATTTT. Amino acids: CSVMAGSDTQYF.

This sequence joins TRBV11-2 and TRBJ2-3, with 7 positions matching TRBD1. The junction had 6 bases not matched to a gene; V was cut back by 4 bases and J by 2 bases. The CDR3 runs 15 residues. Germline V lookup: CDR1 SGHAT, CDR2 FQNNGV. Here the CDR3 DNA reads TGTGCCAGCAGCTCGATGGGGACAGACACAGATACGCAGTATTTT. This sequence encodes CASSSMGTDTDTQYF.

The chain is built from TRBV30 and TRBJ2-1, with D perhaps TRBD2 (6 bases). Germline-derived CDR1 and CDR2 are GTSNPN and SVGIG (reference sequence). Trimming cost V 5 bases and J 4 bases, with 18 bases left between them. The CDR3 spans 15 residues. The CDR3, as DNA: TGTGCCTGGGCACCCCGGGGAGGCTCGTACAATGAGCAGTTCTTC. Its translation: CAWAPRGGSYNEQFF.

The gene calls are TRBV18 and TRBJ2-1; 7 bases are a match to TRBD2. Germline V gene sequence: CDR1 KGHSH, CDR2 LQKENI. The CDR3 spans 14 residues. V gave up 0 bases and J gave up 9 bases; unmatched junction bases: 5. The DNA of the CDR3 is TGTGCCAGCTCACCACCGAGGCCGGGAGGTGAGCAGTTCTTC. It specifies CASSPPRPGGEQFF.